This T cell receptor (beta chain) was retrieved from a study of shared clonotypes between healthy human individuals. Study observations and caveats: Few donors limited the genetic and exposure-history diversity represented.

Comment on this clone: Antigen: not known.

The CDR3 sequence is 17 residues long. The V segment lost 6 bases and the J segment 2 bases; nucleotides outside the gene matches: 13. CDR1 is KGHSH, CDR2 LQKENI, per germline. The investigators split CD4+ cells into a CD45RA+ naive subset and a CD45RA-negative memory subset. The method was immunoSEQ multiplex PCR; TCRdb's version includes in-frame clones alone and lacks a portion of them. The table lists some 650,000 clones, 95% to 98% of them singletons. The gene calls are TRBV18 and TRBJ1-5, with 7 bases identical to TRBD1. The receptor's source is a woman in her twenties or thirties in good health. The material sequenced was naive CD4+ T cells sorted from blood. The subset was: CD45RA+ positively selected. Here the CDR3 DNA reads TGTGCCAGCTCGTCACAGGGGCTTGGGTTTGGCAATCAGCCCCAGCATTTT. As protein: CASSSQGLGFGNQPQHF.